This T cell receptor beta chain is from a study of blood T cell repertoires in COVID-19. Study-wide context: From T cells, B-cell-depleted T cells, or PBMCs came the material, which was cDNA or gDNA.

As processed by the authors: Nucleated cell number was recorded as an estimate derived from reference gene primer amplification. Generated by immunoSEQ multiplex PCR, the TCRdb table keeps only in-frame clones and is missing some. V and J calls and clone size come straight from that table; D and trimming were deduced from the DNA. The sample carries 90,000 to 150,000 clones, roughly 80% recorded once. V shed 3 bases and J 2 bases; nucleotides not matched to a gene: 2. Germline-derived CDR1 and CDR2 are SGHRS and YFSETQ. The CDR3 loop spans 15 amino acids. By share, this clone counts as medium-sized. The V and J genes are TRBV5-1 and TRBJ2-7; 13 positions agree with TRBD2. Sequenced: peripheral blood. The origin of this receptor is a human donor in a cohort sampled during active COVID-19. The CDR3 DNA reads TGCGCCAGCAGCTCAGGACTAGCGGGGGCCTACGAGCAGTACTTC. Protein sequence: CASSSGLAGAYEQYF.